One sample yielded the 30 T cell receptor beta chains listed below, sequenced in a study of cytotoxic CD8 clonotypes in ibrutinib-treated CLL. The data were produced by immunoSEQ multiplex PCR, yet TCRdb's version contains in-frame clones alone and is incomplete. The sample lists about 200,000 clones; 65% to 80% were seen once. The material sequenced was PBMCs, taken after 12 months of ibrutinib treatment. These receptors came from a human donor with chronic lymphocytic leukemia.

J is TRBJ1-2 and V is TRBV5-1, with D tentatively TRBD1 (5 bases). From germline, CDR1 is SGHRS and CDR2 YFSETQ. Trimming pared 1 base from V and 2 bases from J, leaving 6 bases between. CDR3 size: 13 residues. CDR3 DNA sequence: TGCGCCAGCAGCTTGAACAGGAACTATGGCTACACCTTC. As protein: CASSLNRNYGYTF. The complete variable domain, with remaining parts taken from reference TRBV5-1 and TRBJ1-2, reads KAGVTQTPRYLIKTRGQQVTLSCSPISGHRSVSWYQQTPGQGLQFLFEYFSETQRNKGNFPGRFSGRQFSNSRSEMNVSTLELGDSALYLCASSLNRNYGYTFGSGTRLTVV.

This clone turned up a few times. This rearrangement joins TRBV18 to TRBJ2-7; 12 bases map to TRBD2. Germline trimming cut 2 bases from V and 4 bases from J; bases unmatched to any gene: 3. Germline CDR1 is KGHSH and CDR2 is LQKENI. CDR3 length: 15 amino acids. The CDR3, as DNA: TGTGCCAGCTCACCAAGGACTAGCGGGGCATACGAGCAGTACTTC. It translates to CASSPRTSGAYEQYF.

The J gene is TRBJ2-7, the V gene TRBV19, with D possibly matching TRBD2 (5 bases). The V and J ends lost 2 bases and 7 bases respectively, with 15 bases between them. The CDR3 has 14 residues. Germline loops: CDR1 LNHDA, CDR2 SQIVND (reference sequence). This chain's CDR3 is CASSISLASSEQYF. CDR3 DNA sequence: TGTGCCAGTAGTATAAGCCTAGCTAGTTCGGAGCAGTACTTC.

A remark on this clone: One base away lies a much larger clone, so this may be a sequencing read error. V is TRBV7-2 and J is TRBJ2-7; TRBD1 is a possible D gene (5 bases). This CDR3 has 13 amino acids. Between the trimmed V and J ends, which lost 2 bases and 2 bases, there was a span of 7 bases. Germline-derived CDR1 and CDR2 are SGHTA and FQGNSA. The CDR3 is CASSLSGPYEQYF. In nucleotides, the CDR3 is TGTGCCAGCAGCTTATCAGGGCCCTACGAGCAGTACTTC.

Ten or more counts support this clone. The chain combines TRBV9 with TRBJ1-1; D remains ambiguous. The V gene's germline CDR1 is SGDLS and CDR2 YYNGEE. The germline V and J ends were trimmed by 8 bases and 1 base, with 6 bases remaining between them. The CDR3 spans 11 residues. For the CDR3, the DNA is TGTGCCAGTTCCAGGAACACTGAAGCTTTCTTT. Translating gives CASSRNTEAFF.

This clone was seen only once. The V gene is TRBV10-3, the J gene TRBJ2-3; the D is unclear. Germline V gives CDR1 ENHRY, CDR2 SYGVKD. V dropped 5 bases and J dropped 5 bases, with 5 bases sitting between them. CDR3 length equals 11 residues. CDR3 protein: CAISQEDTQYF. CDR3 nucleotides: TGTGCCATCAGTCAGGAAGATACGCAGTATTTT.

The chain carries TRBV4-1 and TRBJ1-6; 9 positions match TRBD1. CDR3 size: 16 residues. V trimming: 1 base; J trimming: 9 bases; junction bases outside the gene matches: 7. Germline CDR1 MGHRA, CDR2 YSYEKL. The CDR3 DNA follows: TGCGCCAGCAGCCAAGGGCAGGGACAGGGCTCTTCACCCCTCCACTTT. This encodes CASSQGQGQGSSPLHF.

V and J are TRBV5-1 and TRBJ1-3; D may be TRBD1 (5 bases). V was clipped by 4 bases and J by 0 bases, with 11 bases between them. This CDR3 contains 15 residues. Germline values: CDR1 SGHRS, CDR2 YFSETQ. The CDR3 is CASSPGGGSGNTIYF. Written as DNA, the CDR3 is TGCGCCAGCAGCCCGGGGGGAGGCTCTGGAAACACCATATATTTT.

The chain couples TRBV29-1 to TRBJ1-1, with a weak D call TRBD1 (5 bases). The CDR3 covers 11 residues. With 5 bases removed from V and 4 bases from J, the gap between germline ends came to 8 bases. Germline CDR1 SQVTM, CDR2 ANQGSEA. The DNA of the CDR3 is TGCAGCGTTCACAGGAGCACTGAAGCTTTCTTT. This sequence encodes CSVHRSTEAFF.

The CDR3 DNA reads TGTGCCAGCTCACAACGGACAGAAGGCTACGAGCAGTACTTC. Its protein is CASSQRTEGYEQYF. V usage is TRBV18 and J usage is TRBJ2-7, with D perhaps matching TRBD1 (6 bases). Trimming cost V 4 bases and J 3 bases, with 13 bases left between them. This CDR3 has 14 residues. Germline assignment: CDR1 KGHSH and CDR2 LQKENI.

The rearrangement links TRBV5-1 to TRBJ2-3, with TRBD1 matching over 7 bases. V dropped 4 bases and J dropped 3; count of bases not matched to a gene: 8. Germline loops: CDR1 SGHRS, CDR2 YFSETQ. This CDR3 has 15 amino acids. The CDR3 reads CASSHLDRFTDTQYF. The CDR3 DNA is TGCGCCAGCAGCCACCTGGACAGGTTTACAGATACGCAGTATTTT.

The chain employs TRBV6-1 and TRBJ2-3; D call uncertain. From germline, CDR1 is MNHNS and CDR2 SASEGT. CDR3 length equals 17 residues. V dropped 4 bases and J dropped 0 bases, with 17 bases sitting between them. The CDR3 DNA reads as TGTGCCAGCAGTGGGGCGTTCGGGCGCTCTAGCACAGATACGCAGTATTTT. It encodes CASSGAFGRSSTDTQYF.

The chain combines TRBV7-9 with TRBJ2-1, with D perhaps given as TRBD1 or TRBD2 (6 bases each). The CDR3 consists of 15 residues. V lost 5 bases to trimming and J lost 8 bases, with 19 bases between them. Germline V gene lookup returns CDR1 SEHNR and CDR2 FQNEAQ (reference sequence). The CDR3 loop reads CASSPQLARGDEQFF. The CDR3 DNA reads TGTGCCAGCAGCCCACAACTAGCTAGGGGGGATGAGCAGTTCTTC.

The genes are TRBV29-1 and TRBJ1-2, with D possibly TRBD1 on 5 matching bases. This CDR3 region has 11 residues. Trimming pared 3 bases from V and 7 bases from J, leaving 9 bases between. Germline CDR1 SQVTM, CDR2 ANQGSEA. The CDR3 DNA is TGCAGCGTTGATAGGGGAGGTGGCTACACCTTC. The encoded protein is CSVDRGGGYTF.

The rearrangement links TRBV11-3 to TRBJ2-5, with TRBD2 matching over 10 bases. The V gene's germline CDR1 is SGHNT and CDR2 YENEEA. V dropped 1 base and J dropped 5; count of bases not matched to a gene: 7. The CDR3 spans 16 residues. The CDR3 DNA follows: TGTGCCAGCAGCTTAGTCGCTAGCGGGAGAAGTGAGACCCAGTACTTC. Residues: CASSLVASGRSETQYF.

The rearrangement uses TRBV18 and TRBJ1-5; D possibly corresponds to TRBD1 (5 bases). This CDR3 is built from 14 residues. Germline V CDR1 and CDR2: KGHSH, LQKENI. The germline V and J ends were trimmed by 6 bases and 9 bases, with 18 bases remaining between them. Written as DNA, the CDR3 is TGTGCCAGCTCGGCAGGGTTCGAGCTGTCGCCCCAGCATTTT. Translation gives CASSAGFELSPQHF.

The chain joins TRBV4-1 to TRBJ1-4; D is undetermined. Between the trimmed V and J ends, which lost 6 bases and 3 bases, there was a span of 11 bases. The length of the CDR3 is 14 residues. Germline V CDR1 and CDR2: MGHRA, YSYEKL. In DNA form, the CDR3 reads TGCGCCAGCAGTCTCGGACCCTCTAATGAAAAACTGTTTTTT. This encodes CASSLGPSNEKLFF.

The rearrangement joins TRBV19 to TRBJ1-1; 7 bases agree with TRBD1. CDR1 and CDR2 from the germline V gene are LNHDA and SQIVND (reference sequence). The CDR3 consists of 18 residues. J was trimmed by 1 base and V by 3 bases; bases with no gene match: 14. The CDR3 reads CASSMANRGYPQNTEAFF. The CDR3 nucleotides are TGTGCCAGTAGTATGGCCAACAGGGGCTACCCTCAGAACACTGAAGCTTTCTTT.

This chain links TRBV5-1 with TRBJ2-3; TRBD2 might be the D (6 bases). Germline CDR1 reads SGHRS; CDR2 reads YFSETQ. This CDR3 has 15 residues. The ends were cut back, 3 bases at V and 7 bases at J, with 18 bases in the middle. In DNA form, the CDR3 reads TGCGCCAGCAGCTACGGGGGAGTGCGGGGTCATACGCAGTATTTT. This encodes CASSYGGVRGHTQYF.

The genes are TRBV28 and TRBJ1-2; 11 positions match TRBD1. Germline V gene sequence: CDR1 MDHEN, CDR2 SYDVKM. This CDR3 has 15 residues. The V and J ends lost 6 bases and 4 bases, in that order; junction bases with no gene match: 7. CDR3 sequence (DNA): TGTGCCAGCAGATTGAGGACAGGGGGCGGCTATGGCTACACCTTC. Protein: CASRLRTGGGYGYTF.

The rearrangement joins TRBV7-3 to TRBJ2-7; the D is unclear. The V end was cut by 5 bases, the J end by 6 bases, with 11 bases between. The CDR3 runs 12 residues. Looked up from germline, CDR1 is SGHTA and CDR2 is FQGTGA. CDR3 sequence: CASSPGRVEQYF. CDR3 coding DNA: TGTGCCAGCAGCCCCGGACGCGTCGAGCAGTACTTC.

This chain connects TRBV18 to TRBJ2-5, with D possibly matching TRBD2 (6 bases). This CDR3 comprises 14 residues. Trimming stripped 3 bases from V and 2 bases from J, with 10 bases between. Germline-derived CDR1 and CDR2 are KGHSH and LQKENI. The CDR3 DNA is TGTGCCAGCTCACCTCCTGGGAGGCAAGAGACCCAGTACTTC. Residues: CASSPPGRQETQYF.

V usage is TRBV2 and J usage is TRBJ2-1; the D is unclear. This CDR3 contains 13 residues. Germline CDR1 reads SNHLY; CDR2 reads FYNNEI. Trimming took off 8 bases at V and 7 bases at J, with 15 bases between the two ends. The DNA for the CDR3 is TGTGCCAGCCGGCGTCAGTCACCTAATGAGCAGTTCTTC. This encodes CASRRQSPNEQFF.

This rearrangement joins TRBV30 to TRBJ1-1; maybe TRBD1 (6 bases). V shed 0 bases and J shed 0 bases, with 26 bases lying between them. This CDR3 is 20 amino acids long. Germline V gene lookup returns CDR1 GTSNPN and CDR2 SVGIG (reference sequence). In nucleotides, the CDR3 is TGTGCCTGGAGTGTTAACATGGGACATACAGGCACCCTACTGAACACTGAAGCTTTCTTT. Translated, it gives CAWSVNMGHTGTLLNTEAFF.

The chain combines TRBV7-2 with TRBJ2-2, with 7 positions matching TRBD2. The CDR3 loop spans 16 amino acids. Trimming cost V 2 bases and J 2 bases; bases outside gene matches: 5. Germline V gene sequence: CDR1 SGHTA, CDR2 FQGNSA. The DNA for the CDR3 is TGTGCCAGCAGCTTAAGAGGGAGGGCCAACACCGGGGAGCTGTTTTTT. Translated, it gives CASSLRGRANTGELFF.

This clone was seen only a few times. This rearrangement joins TRBV4-1 to TRBJ2-7; D call uncertain. The CDR3 contains 15 residues. In germline, CDR1 is MGHRA, CDR2 YSYEKL. V lost 7 bases to trimming and J lost 0 bases, with 16 bases between them. The CDR3 DNA sequence: TGCGCCAGCACCCCTTCGGCAGAGTCCTCCTACGAGCAGTACTTC. Translation: CASTPSAESSYEQYF.

V gene TRBV9 combines with J gene TRBJ1-1, with D unresolved. V lost 0 bases and J 6 bases, leaving 9 bases between the germline ends. Germline V gene lookup returns CDR1 SGDLS and CDR2 YYNGEE. The CDR3 is 13 amino acids. Here the CDR3 DNA reads TGTGCCAGCAGCGTAGATTTTTGGTCTGAAGCTTTCTTT. Residues: CASSVDFWSEAFF.

This chain uses TRBV5-4 with TRBJ2-7; D is undetermined. The CDR3 is made up of 12 amino acids. V was trimmed by 1 base and J by 4 bases, leaving 6 bases between them. The V gene's germline CDR1 is SGHNT and CDR2 YYREEE (reference sequence). The CDR3 loop is CASSLQHYEQYF. CDR3 nucleotides: TGTGCCAGCAGCTTGCAGCATTACGAGCAGTACTTC.

The J gene is TRBJ1-2, the V gene TRBV6-6; D call uncertain. This CDR3 has 14 residues. The germline V gene has CDR1 MNHNY and CDR2 SVGAGI (reference sequence). Trimming left V 7 bases short and J 4 bases short, with 16 bases between. The CDR3: CASTPDGNSYGYTF. For the CDR3, the DNA is TGTGCCAGCACCCCGGACGGAAACAGCTATGGCTACACCTTC.

The chain carries TRBV5-1 and TRBJ2-7; either TRBD1 or TRBD2 may supply D (6 bases each). Germline V gene sequence: CDR1 SGHRS, CDR2 YFSETQ. Trimming took 4 bases from V and 6 from J, leaving 11 bases between them. The CDR3 consists of 12 residues. This chain's CDR3 is CASSRWGAEQYF. In DNA, the CDR3 is TGCGCCAGCAGCCGCTGGGGGGCCGAGCAGTACTTC.